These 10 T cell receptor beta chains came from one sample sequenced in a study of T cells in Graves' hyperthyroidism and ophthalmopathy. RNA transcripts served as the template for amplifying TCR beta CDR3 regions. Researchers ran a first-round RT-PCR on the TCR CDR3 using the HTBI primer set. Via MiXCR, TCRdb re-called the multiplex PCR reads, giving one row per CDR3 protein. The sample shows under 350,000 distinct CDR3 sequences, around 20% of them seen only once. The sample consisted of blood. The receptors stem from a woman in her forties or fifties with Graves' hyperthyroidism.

Here the CDR3 DNA reads TGTGCCATCAGTCCCGGGACTAGTAAGACTGAGCAGTTCTTC. Translation: CAISPGTSKTEQFF. The chain employs TRBV10-3 and TRBJ2-1; TRBD2 agrees at 8 bases. CDR1 and CDR2 from the germline V gene are ENHRY and SYGVKD. The CDR3 contains 14 residues. After removal of 5 bases from V and 9 bases from J, the junction contained 9 bases not matched to a gene.

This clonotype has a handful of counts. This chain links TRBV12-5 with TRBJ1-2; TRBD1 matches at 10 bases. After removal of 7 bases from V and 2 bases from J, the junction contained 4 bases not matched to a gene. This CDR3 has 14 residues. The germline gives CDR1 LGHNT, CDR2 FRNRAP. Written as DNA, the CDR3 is TGTGCTAGTGCCACGGGACAGGGGAACTATGGCTACACCTTC. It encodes CASATGQGNYGYTF.

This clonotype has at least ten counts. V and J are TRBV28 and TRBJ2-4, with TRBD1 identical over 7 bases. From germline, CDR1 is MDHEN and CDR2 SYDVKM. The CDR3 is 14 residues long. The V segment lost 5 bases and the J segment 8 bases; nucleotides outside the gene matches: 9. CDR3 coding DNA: TGTGCCAGCAGTCACTCCGGGACAGTGGACATTCAGTACTTC. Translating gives CASSHSGTVDIQYF. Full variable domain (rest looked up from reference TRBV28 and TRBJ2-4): DVKVTQSSRYLVKRTGEKVFLECVQDMDHENMFWYRQDPGLGLRLIYFSYDVKMKEKGDIPEGYSVSREKKERFSLILESASTNQTSMYLCASSHSGTVDIQYFGAGTRLSVL.

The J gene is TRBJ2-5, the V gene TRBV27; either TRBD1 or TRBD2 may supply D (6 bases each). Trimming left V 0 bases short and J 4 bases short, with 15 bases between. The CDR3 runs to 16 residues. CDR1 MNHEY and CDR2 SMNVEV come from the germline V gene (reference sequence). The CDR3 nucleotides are TGTGCCAGCAGTTTATCCCGACTAGGGGGGCGAGAGACCCAGTACTTC. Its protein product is CASSLSRLGGRETQYF.

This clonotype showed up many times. The CDR3 coding sequence is TGCAGTGCCCCCGGGACTAGCGGGAGGTACGAGCAGTACTTC. It translates to CSAPGTSGRYEQYF. The chain carries TRBV20-1 and TRBJ2-7, with 15 nucleotides matching TRBD2. Per germline, CDR1 DFQATT and CDR2 SNEGSKA (reference sequence). This CDR3 contains 14 residues. V trimming: 6 bases; J trimming: 4 bases; junction bases outside the gene matches: 4.

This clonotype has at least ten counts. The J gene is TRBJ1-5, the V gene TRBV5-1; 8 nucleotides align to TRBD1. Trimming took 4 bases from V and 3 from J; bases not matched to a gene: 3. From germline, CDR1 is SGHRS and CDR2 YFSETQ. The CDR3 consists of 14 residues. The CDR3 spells CASSAQGDNQPQHF. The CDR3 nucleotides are TGCGCCAGCAGCGCACAGGGGGACAATCAGCCCCAGCATTTT. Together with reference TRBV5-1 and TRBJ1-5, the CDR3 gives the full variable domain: KAGVTQTPRYLIKTRGQQVTLSCSPISGHRSVSWYQQTPGQGLQFLFEYFSETQRNKGNFPGRFSGRQFSNSRSEMNVSTLELGDSALYLCASSAQGDNQPQHFGDGTRLSIL.

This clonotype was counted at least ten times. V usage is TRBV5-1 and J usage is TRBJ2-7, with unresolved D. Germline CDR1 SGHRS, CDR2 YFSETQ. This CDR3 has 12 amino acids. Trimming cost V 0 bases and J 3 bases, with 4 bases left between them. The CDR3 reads CASSLESYEQYF. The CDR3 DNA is TGCGCCAGCAGCTTGGAGAGCTACGAGCAGTACTTC.

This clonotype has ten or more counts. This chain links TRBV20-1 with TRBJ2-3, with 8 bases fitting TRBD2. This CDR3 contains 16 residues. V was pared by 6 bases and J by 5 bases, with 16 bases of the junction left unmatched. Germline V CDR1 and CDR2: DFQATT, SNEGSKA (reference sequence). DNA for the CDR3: TGCAGTGCCCCAGACCAAGCGGGAGTGTTAGAAGATACGCAGTATTTT. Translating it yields CSAPDQAGVLEDTQYF.

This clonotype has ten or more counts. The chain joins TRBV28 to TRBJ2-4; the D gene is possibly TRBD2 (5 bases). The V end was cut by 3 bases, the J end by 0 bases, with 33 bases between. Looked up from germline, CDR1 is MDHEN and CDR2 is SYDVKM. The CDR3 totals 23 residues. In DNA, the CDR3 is TGTGCCAGCAGTTTTAATTTCGGCTCGCCATCGACTATCGGGGAATTAGCCAAAAACATTCAGTACTTC. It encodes CASSFNFGSPSTIGELAKNIQYF.

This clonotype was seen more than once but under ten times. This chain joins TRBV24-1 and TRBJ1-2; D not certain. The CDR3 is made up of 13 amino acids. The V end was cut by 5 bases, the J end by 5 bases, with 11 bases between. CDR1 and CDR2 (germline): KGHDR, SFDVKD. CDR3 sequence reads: CATSAFGEYGYTF. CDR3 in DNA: TGTGCCACCAGTGCGTTCGGGGAGTATGGCTACACCTTC.